These T cell receptor beta chains were read from a single sample in a study of T cell repertoires in cytomegalovirus infection. These TCRs are of unknown antigen specificity. Via MiXCR, TCRdb re-called the reads, giving one row per CDR3 protein. The sample has 450,000 to 550,000 distinct CDR3 sequences, about 42% seen once; the top ten hold roughly two fifths. The sequences come from cultured PBMCs, collected from culture after CMV antigen stimulation. The source is a human donor in good health (CMV status not recorded). Some clones in this sample may be carry-over from other donors' samples. Both conserved end residues are part of each CDR3. A D gene is named only where the DNA matches it firmly. Some rows have no size entry. The others give once, few or many, or a class for an expanded clone.

V gene: TRBV6-5; J gene: TRBJ2-3; D gene: NA; clone size: NA; CDR3 DNA: TGTGCCAGCCTCACTTGCGCAGATACGCAGTATTTT; CDR3 protein: CASLTCADTQYF
V gene: TRBV6-5; J gene: TRBJ2-3; D gene: NA; clone size: NA; CDR3 DNA: TGTGCCAGCAGCCCCAGAAAAGGTACAGATACGCAGTATTTT; CDR3 protein: CASSPRKGTDTQYF
V gene: TRBV7-2; J gene: TRBJ2-7; D gene: TRBD1; clone size: few; CDR3 DNA: TGTGCCAGCAGCTTCACCGGGACAGGGGACCCCTACGAGCAGTACTTC; CDR3 protein: CASSFTGTGDPYEQYF
V gene: TRBV12-3/TRBV12-4; J gene: TRBJ2-1; D gene: NA; clone size: NA; CDR3 DNA: TGTGCCAGCAGTTTAGGTCGGGGCTACAATGAGCAGTTCTTC; CDR3 protein: CASSLGRGYNEQFF
V gene: TRBV12-3/TRBV12-4; J gene: TRBJ2-3; D gene: NA; clone size: NA; CDR3 DNA: TGTGCCAGCAGTTTCGGGTCGACAAGCTTCGATACGCAGTATTTT; CDR3 protein: CASSFGSTSFDTQYF
V gene: TRBV19; J gene: TRBJ1-5; D gene: TRBD1; clone size: NA; CDR3 DNA: TGTGCCAGTAGTACACGGGACAGCGTGAGGAGCAATCAGCCCCAGCATTTT; CDR3 protein: CASSTRDSVRSNQPQHF
V gene: TRBV7-2; J gene: TRBJ2-3; D gene: NA; clone size: many; CDR3 DNA: TGTGCCAGCAGCTTACGGATTACAGATACGCAGTATTTT; CDR3 protein: CASSLRITDTQYF
V gene: TRBV12-5; J gene: TRBJ1-2; D gene: TRBD1; clone size: NA; CDR3 DNA: TGTGCTAGTGGTTTGGTACCCCCACAGGGGCGTTTTAAAAGTGGCTACACCTTC; CDR3 protein: CASGLVPPQGRFKSGYTF
V gene: TRBV10-1; J gene: TRBJ2-5; D gene: NA; clone size: NA; CDR3 DNA: TGCGCCAGCAGTCCAGCGGTGGGCCGGATCGAGACCCAGTACTTC; CDR3 protein: CASSPAVGRIETQYF
V gene: TRBV12-3/TRBV12-4; J gene: TRBJ2-4; D gene: NA; clone size: NA; CDR3 DNA: TGTGCCAGCAGTTTGGGAGGTGGCCCCCTCCAGTACTTC; CDR3 protein: CASSLGGGPLQYF
V gene: TRBV27; J gene: TRBJ2-4; D gene: NA; clone size: few; CDR3 DNA: TGTGCCAGCATAAGAGAAAGCCAGCTGGCCAAAAACATTCAGTACTTC; CDR3 protein: CASIRESQLAKNIQYF
V gene: TRBV7-9; J gene: TRBJ1-1; D gene: NA; clone size: few; CDR3 DNA: TGTGCCAGCAGCTGGGTCCAGAACACTGAAGCTTTCTTT; CDR3 protein: CASSWVQNTEAFF
V gene: TRBV7-2; J gene: TRBJ2-7; D gene: NA; clone size: few; CDR3 DNA: TGTGCCAGCAGCTTCGCAGGGGGGGCCGACTACGAGCAGTACTTC; CDR3 protein: CASSFAGGADYEQYF
V gene: TRBV2; J gene: TRBJ2-3; D gene: NA; clone size: few; CDR3 DNA: TGTGCCAGCAGTGTTAGGCCCCCCACAGATACGCAGTATTTT; CDR3 protein: CASSVRPPTDTQYF
V gene: TRBV27; J gene: TRBJ2-2; D gene: TRBD1; clone size: NA; CDR3 DNA: TGTGCCAGCAGTCCTCGGGACAGGAACACCGGGGAGCTGTTTTTT; CDR3 protein: CASSPRDRNTGELFF
V gene: TRBV7-8; J gene: TRBJ2-3; D gene: NA; clone size: many; CDR3 DNA: TGTGCCAGCAGCCCCCGCGTGGTTCACAGCACAGATACGCAGTATTTT; CDR3 protein: CASSPRVVHSTDTQYF
V gene: TRBV10-3; J gene: TRBJ2-4; D gene: NA; clone size: NA; CDR3 DNA: TGTGCCATCAGTGAGCGTGACCCCAAAAACATTCAGTACTTC; CDR3 protein: CAISERDPKNIQYF
V gene: TRBV15; J gene: TRBJ2-1; D gene: NA; clone size: NA; CDR3 DNA: TGTGCCACCAGCAGGATGGGGGTCAGCTCCTACAATGAGCAGTTCTTC; CDR3 protein: CATSRMGVSSYNEQFF
V gene: TRBV7-6; J gene: TRBJ1-6; D gene: NA; clone size: NA; CDR3 DNA: TGTGCCAGCTCGGATGTGATGGATTCACCCCTCCACTTT; CDR3 protein: CASSDVMDSPLHF
V gene: TRBV24-1; J gene: TRBJ1-6; D gene: NA; clone size: few; CDR3 DNA: TGTGCCACCAGTGCCGGACGAAGCAAGCCCCTCCACTTT; CDR3 protein: CATSAGRSKPLHF
V gene: TRBV11-2; J gene: TRBJ1-1; D gene: NA; clone size: NA; CDR3 DNA: TGTGCCAGCAGCCCTCGGGACGGCGGGGTCGCTGAAGCTTTCTTT; CDR3 protein: CASSPRDGGVAEAFF
V gene: TRBV11-2; J gene: TRBJ2-3; D gene: TRBD2; clone size: few; CDR3 DNA: TGTGCCAGCAGCTTCAGCGGGAGAAGCACAGATACGCAGTATTTT; CDR3 protein: CASSFSGRSTDTQYF
V gene: TRBV27; J gene: TRBJ1-6; D gene: NA; clone size: NA; CDR3 DNA: TGTGCCAGTTCCCGGGACAACGATGGGGTTCCCCTCCACTTT; CDR3 protein: CASSRDNDGVPLHF
V gene: TRBV6-6; J gene: TRBJ2-7; D gene: TRBD2; clone size: NA; CDR3 DNA: TGTGCCAGCGGCGGGAGTCACGACGAGCAGTACTTC; CDR3 protein: CASGGSHDEQYF
V gene: TRBV24-1; J gene: TRBJ1-4; D gene: NA; clone size: NA; CDR3 DNA: TGTGCCACCGAGGGACCTAATGAAAAACTGTTTTTT; CDR3 protein: CATEGPNEKLFF
V gene: TRBV6-2/TRBV6-3; J gene: TRBJ2-3; D gene: NA; clone size: NA; CDR3 DNA: TGTGCCGGCTTGCGCACAGATACGCAGTATTTT; CDR3 protein: CAGLRTDTQYF
V gene: TRBV7-8; J gene: TRBJ2-3; D gene: TRBD2; clone size: few; CDR3 DNA: TGTGCCAGCAGCTTTAGGGGCGGGGGATCTAGCACAGATACGCAGTATTTT; CDR3 protein: CASSFRGGGSSTDTQYF
V gene: TRBV24-1; J gene: TRBJ1-2; D gene: NA; clone size: NA; CDR3 DNA: TGTGCCACCAGTGGTGCCGGACAGAACTATGGCTACACCTTC; CDR3 protein: CATSGAGQNYGYTF
V gene: TRBV19; J gene: TRBJ1-5; D gene: NA; clone size: NA; CDR3 DNA: TGTGCCAGTAGACCCCTCTTAGGCCGCAATCAGCCCCAGCATTTT; CDR3 protein: CASRPLLGRNQPQHF
V gene: TRBV19; J gene: TRBJ2-1; D gene: TRBD2; clone size: few; CDR3 DNA: TGTGCCAGTAGTAGCAGGACTAGCGGATACAATGAGCAGTTCTTC; CDR3 protein: CASSSRTSGYNEQFF
V gene: TRBV28; J gene: TRBJ2-3; D gene: TRBD2; clone size: NA; CDR3 DNA: TGTGCCAGCTTAGCGGGGGGAGCCCTTCCGTATTTT; CDR3 protein: CASLAGGALPYF
V gene: TRBV12-3/TRBV12-4; J gene: TRBJ2-1; D gene: TRBD2; clone size: many; CDR3 DNA: TGTGCCAGCAGTCCTAGCGGGGGCTACAATGAGCAGTTCTTC; CDR3 protein: CASSPSGGYNEQFF
V gene: TRBV12-3/TRBV12-4; J gene: TRBJ2-3; D gene: TRBD2; clone size: few; CDR3 DNA: TGTGCCAGCAGCCCTAAAGGGACTAGCGGTACAGATACGCAGTATTTT; CDR3 protein: CASSPKGTSGTDTQYF
V gene: TRBV7-2; J gene: TRBJ2-7; D gene: TRBD2; clone size: many; CDR3 DNA: TGTGCCAGCAGCACAACAGCGGGAGGGACCTACGAGCAGTACTTC; CDR3 protein: CASSTTAGGTYEQYF
V gene: TRBV4-1; J gene: TRBJ2-1; D gene: NA; clone size: few; CDR3 DNA: TGCGCCAGCAGCCAAGAGGGCCGGGGCATCGATGAGCAGTTCTTC; CDR3 protein: CASSQEGRGIDEQFF
V gene: TRBV5-4; J gene: TRBJ1-1; D gene: TRBD1; clone size: few; CDR3 DNA: TGTGCCAGCAGCCCGACCGGGACAGCGAACACTGAAGCTTTCTTT; CDR3 protein: CASSPTGTANTEAFF
V gene: TRBV7-2; J gene: TRBJ1-2; D gene: TRBD1; clone size: few; CDR3 DNA: TGTGCCAGCAGCCCAGGGGGGGGATCTAACTATGGCTACACCTTC; CDR3 protein: CASSPGGGSNYGYTF
V gene: TRBV7-6; J gene: TRBJ1-2; D gene: NA; clone size: NA; CDR3 DNA: TGTGCCAGCATCGTGGCTGGGAAGGATGGCTACACCTTC; CDR3 protein: CASIVAGKDGYTF
V gene: TRBV4-1; J gene: TRBJ2-3; D gene: NA; clone size: few; CDR3 DNA: TGCGCCAGCAGCCAAGATCGGCTAGCATCGGGGACAGATACGCAGTATTTT; CDR3 protein: CASSQDRLASGTDTQYF
V gene: TRBV19; J gene: TRBJ1-1; D gene: NA; clone size: NA; CDR3 DNA: TGTGCCAGTCCCGGACGGGACACTGAAGCTTTCTTT; CDR3 protein: CASPGRDTEAFF
V gene: TRBV5-1; J gene: TRBJ2-3; D gene: NA; clone size: few; CDR3 DNA: TGCGCCAGCAGTGACAGGATTTCCCCAGATACGCAGTATTTT; CDR3 protein: CASSDRISPDTQYF